These 7 T cell receptor beta chains share one sample of origin, sequenced in a study of CD8 T cells in Susac syndrome. Random hexamers were used to reverse transcribe an amount of roughly 0.5 to 1 ug RNA. TCRdb passed the immunoSEQ multiplex PCR reads through MiXCR, listing each CDR3 protein once. The data hold 130,000 to 150,000 distinct CDR3 sequences, with approximately 94% observed a single time. Specimen: CD4+ T cells from PBMCs. The receptor source for this set is a human donor in good health.

The rearrangement joins TRBV4-2 to TRBJ1-4; TRBD1 agrees at 7 bases. The J segment lost 4 bases and the V segment lost 1 base, leaving 6 bases of the junction unmatched. Germline CDR1 reads LGHNA; CDR2 reads YNFKEQ. The CDR3 is 16 amino acids. This CDR3 reads CASSQVLGTDNEKLFF. As DNA, the CDR3 is TGTGCCAGCAGCCAAGTTCTCGGGACAGATAATGAAAAACTGTTTTTT.

V gene TRBV5-3 combines with J gene TRBJ1-1; 7 positions agree with TRBD1. TRBV5-3 is placed among ORFs of uncertain function. The CDR3 is 13 residues long. The V gene end was trimmed by 10 bases and the J gene end by 1 base; junction bases not matched to a gene: 7. CDR3 bases: TGTGCCGTATTGGGACAGCCGAACACTGAAGCTTTCTTT. It translates to CAVLGQPNTEAFF.

The V and J genes are TRBV30 and TRBJ1-2; unclear D gene. The germline V gene encodes CDR1 GTSNPN and CDR2 SVGIG (reference sequence). The CDR3 is made up of 14 amino acids. Trimming cost V 4 bases and J 4 bases, with 16 bases left between them. CDR3 in DNA: TGTGCCTGGAACTCGGGCCTCCGTGGCTATGGCTACACCTTC. This translates into CAWNSGLRGYGYTF.

The genes are TRBV12-3 or TRBV12-4 and TRBJ2-2; unclear D gene. The V gene lost 8 bases and the J gene lost 10 bases, with 20 bases spanning the gap. The CDR3 sequence is 14 residues long. CDR3 in amino acids: CASLLTMTNAELFF. The CDR3 bases are TGTGCCAGCCTTCTTACCATGACCAACGCGGAGCTGTTTTTT.

The rearrangement joins TRBV20-1 to TRBJ2-3, with 10 positions matching TRBD2. The CDR3 spans 15 residues. J gave up 0 bases and V 5 bases, and 5 bases lay outside the gene matches. Germline CDR1 and CDR2: DFQATT and SNEGSKA (reference sequence). The CDR3 region is CSAPLAGVSTDTQYF. CDR3 bases: TGCAGTGCTCCGCTAGCGGGAGTGAGCACAGATACGCAGTATTTT.

This chain joins TRBV5-1 and TRBJ2-7; D unresolved. V dropped 0 bases and J dropped 4 bases, with 8 bases sitting between them. Germline lookup yields CDR1 SGHRS and CDR2 YFSETQ. The CDR3 has 13 amino acids. CDR3 bases: TGCGCCAGCAGCTTGGGGCATGGTTACGAGCAGTACTTC. Its protein product is CASSLGHGYEQYF. Complete variable domain (other parts from reference TRBV5-1 and TRBJ2-7): KAGVTQTPRYLIKTRGQQVTLSCSPISGHRSVSWYQQTPGQGLQFLFEYFSETQRNKGNFPGRFSGRQFSNSRSEMNVSTLELGDSALYLCASSLGHGYEQYFGPGTRLTVT.

V and J are TRBV3-1 and TRBJ2-6; D uncertain. Trimming took off 4 bases at V and 2 bases at J, with 15 bases between the two ends. CDR3 length: 17 residues. Per the germline V gene, CDR1 is LGHDT and CDR2 is YNNKEL (reference sequence). The CDR3 nucleotides are TGTGCCAGCAGCCCCCCCCCTGGGTCGGCTGGGGCCAACGTCCTGACTTTC. This gives the protein CASSPPPGSAGANVLTF.